The sequence of this T cell receptor (beta chain) was determined in a study of T cell responses to AZD1222 COVID-19 vaccine. Study results and limitations: Among AZD1222 vaccinees, only six or seven were seropositive at baseline.

Worth noting for this clone: Antigen unknown.

Sequencing used immunoSEQ multiplex PCR; TCRdb keeps in-frame clones, though not all of them. The sample lists around 78,000 clones; roughly 90% were seen once. Sequencing was performed on peripheral blood, taken 28 days after the second AZD1222 dose. This receptor was identified in an adult who received the AZD1222 COVID-19 vaccine.

CDR3: CASSWKGAGSSSPYEQYF. For the CDR3, the DNA is TGTGCCAGCAGCTGGAAAGGGGCGGGATCTTCCAGCCCCTACGAGCAGTACTTC. This chain joins TRBV5-5 and TRBJ2-7; perhaps TRBD2 as D (6 bases). Looked up from germline, CDR1 is SGHKS and CDR2 is YYEKEE (reference sequence). V lost 3 bases and J 2 bases, leaving 24 bases between the germline ends. The CDR3 runs 18 residues.